The source of this TCR beta chain is a study of blood T cell repertoires in COVID-19. Background on the study: The analysed material was cDNA or gDNA that came from T cells, B-cell-depleted T cells, or PBMCs.

The participants were between roughly 18 and 100 years old and came from some 25 US areas. Within 2 weeks of study entry, exposed participants had contacted a PCR-confirmed or clinician-diagnosed COVID-19 case. Trimming removed 6 bases from V and 2 bases from J, with 5 bases in between. CDR1 and CDR2 (germline): ENHRY, SYGVKD. The length of the CDR3 is 11 residues. In the original workflow: Nucleated cell counts were estimated from reference gene primer amplification. Measured with immunoSEQ multiplex PCR; TCRdb has only the in-frame clones, and not every one. V and J calls and clone size follow that table, whereas D and trimming were derived from the DNA. The sample lists some 180,000 clones; roughly three quarters were seen once.

This clonotype was obtained from a man in his sixties who had been exposed to COVID-19. The sequencing input was PBMCs or T cells enriched from blood (not recorded which). The rearrangement uses TRBV10-3 and TRBJ2-7, with D perhaps TRBD1 (5 bases). In DNA form, the CDR3 reads TGTGCCATCAGGACAGCCTACGAGCAGTACTTC. Translation gives CAIRTAYEQYF.